This passage covers 13 T cell receptor beta chains from one sample sequenced in a study of beta chain features in type 1 diabetes. Since all of the isolated RNA was reverse transcribed, expressed TCRB transcripts were what got sequenced. The protocol was immunoSEQ multiplex PCR, while the TCRdb copy is restricted to in-frame clones and leaves out a portion. This sample carries about 40,000 clones, 49% of them seen once, and the ten largest clones take approximately 0.67%. Sequenced material: central memory CD4+ T cells from blood. These receptor sequences come from a woman aged 18-29 years in good health.

This clone was seen only a few times. The chain links TRBV19 to TRBJ1-5; no clear D gene. The CDR3 loop spans 12 amino acids. The V gene lost 7 bases and the J gene lost 7 bases, with 11 bases spanning the gap. In germline, CDR1 is LNHDA, CDR2 SQIVND (reference sequence). The CDR3 here is CASKGRDQPQHF. CDR3 in DNA: TGTGCCAGTAAAGGGAGAGACCAGCCCCAGCATTTT.

This clone has only a few counts. This sequence joins TRBV5-1 and TRBJ1-2, with D unclear. CDR1 is SGHRS, CDR2 YFSETQ, per germline. The CDR3 loop spans 14 amino acids. Trimming removed 6 bases at V and 0 bases at J, with 12 bases between. The chain's CDR3 is CASTATETNYGYTF. The CDR3 DNA reads as TGCGCCAGCACCGCGACGGAGACTAACTATGGCTACACCTTC.

The sample holds a few counts of this clone. The chain uses TRBV13 and TRBJ2-7, with 11 bases matching TRBD1. The CDR3 is 13 residues long. The trim removed 8 bases at V and 2 bases at J, leaving 2 bases unmatched. Germline-derived CDR1 and CDR2 are PRHDT and FYEKMQ (reference sequence). In DNA form, the CDR3 reads TGTGCCAGCTCGGGACAGGGGGCCTACGAGCAGTACTTC. The encoded protein is CASSGQGAYEQYF. Full variable domain (remainder filled in from reference TRBV13 and TRBJ2-7): AAGVIQSPRHLIKEKRETATLKCYPIPRHDTVYWYQQGPGQDPQFLISFYEKMQSDKGSIPDRFSAQQFSDYHSELNMSSLELGDSALYFCASSGQGAYEQYFGPGTRLTVT.

The rearrangement uses TRBV5-1 and TRBJ2-7, with 7 bases aligning to TRBD1. Trimming cost V 4 bases and J 7 bases; bases outside gene matches: 14. This CDR3 contains 15 residues. Germline V gene data show CDR1 as SGHRS and CDR2 as YFSETQ. CDR3 in amino acids: CASSATGAPVFEQYF. The DNA of the CDR3 is TGCGCCAGCAGCGCCACAGGGGCCCCCGTTTTTGAGCAGTACTTC. Full variable domain (rest looked up from reference TRBV5-1 and TRBJ2-7): KAGVTQTPRYLIKTRGQQVTLSCSPISGHRSVSWYQQTPGQGLQFLFEYFSETQRNKGNFPGRFSGRQFSNSRSEMNVSTLELGDSALYLCASSATGAPVFEQYFGPGTRLTVT.

V and J are TRBV5-1 and TRBJ2-3; TRBD2 agrees at 9 bases. This CDR3 has 17 residues. Germline V lookup: CDR1 SGHRS, CDR2 YFSETQ. The J segment lost 2 bases and the V segment lost 5 bases, leaving 12 bases of the junction unmatched. CDR3 bases: TGCGCCAGCAGTCGGGTGGCTAGCGGGACCTCCACAGATACGCAGTATTTT. Translating it yields CASSRVASGTSTDTQYF. Complete variable domain (other parts from reference TRBV5-1 and TRBJ2-3): KAGVTQTPRYLIKTRGQQVTLSCSPISGHRSVSWYQQTPGQGLQFLFEYFSETQRNKGNFPGRFSGRQFSNSRSEMNVSTLELGDSALYLCASSRVASGTSTDTQYFGPGTRLTVL.

The CDR3 nucleotides are TGTGCCTGGAACGCTGCGGGGAGCAATCAGCCCCAGCATTTT. This sequence encodes CAWNAAGSNQPQHF. This chain connects TRBV30 to TRBJ1-5; no firm D call. Germline CDR1 is GTSNPN and CDR2 is SVGIG (reference sequence). CDR3 size: 14 residues. Trimming cost V 4 bases and J 1 base, with 11 bases left between them.

V usage is TRBV18 and J usage is TRBJ2-3; D is perhaps TRBD1 (6 bases). Germline V gives CDR1 KGHSH, CDR2 LQKENI. The CDR3 sequence is 16 residues long. Trimming took 2 bases from V and 2 from J, leaving 14 bases between them. CDR3 sequence: CASSPSLQGLTDTQYF. DNA of the CDR3: TGTGCCAGCTCACCAAGTCTACAGGGCCTCACAGATACGCAGTATTTT.

The chain's CDR3 is CSVESAGRETQYF. The CDR3 DNA sequence: TGCAGCGTTGAATCGGCAGGGCGTGAGACCCAGTACTTC. The rearrangement joins TRBV29-1 to TRBJ2-5, with a weak D call TRBD1 (5 bases). Germline lookup yields CDR1 SQVTM and CDR2 ANQGSEA. CDR3 length: 13 residues. V was trimmed by 2 bases and J by 5 bases, leaving 12 bases between them.

J is TRBJ1-1 and V is TRBV6-1; no definite D call. The germline V and J ends were trimmed by 10 bases and 1 base, with 10 bases remaining between them. Germline V gene sequence: CDR1 MNHNS, CDR2 SASEGT. The CDR3 runs 12 residues. In DNA, the CDR3 is TGTGCCACCACGGGGAGGAACACTGAAGCTTTCTTT. Its translation is CATTGRNTEAFF.

The rearrangement links TRBV5-1 to TRBJ2-3, with a possible D match to TRBD2 (6 bases). From germline, CDR1 is SGHRS and CDR2 YFSETQ. The CDR3 spans 15 residues. V was shortened by 1 base and J by 3 bases, with 12 bases between the two germline ends. The CDR3 sequence is CASSLRGFQTDTQYF. CDR3 DNA sequence: TGCGCCAGCAGCTTGCGGGGGTTTCAAACAGATACGCAGTATTTT.

The chain is built from TRBV5-1 and TRBJ1-2; D unclear. Trimming removed 4 bases at V and 3 bases at J, with 13 bases between. The V gene's germline CDR1 is SGHRS and CDR2 YFSETQ. This CDR3 has 14 amino acids. The CDR3: CASSAFGGDYGYTF. CDR3 sequence (DNA): TGCGCCAGCAGCGCCTTCGGAGGAGACTATGGCTACACCTTC.

In this sample, this clone turned up once. The chain uses TRBV28 and TRBJ2-5; the match to TRBD1 covers 8 bases. V lost 4 bases and J lost 2; bases outside the gene matches: 6. The CDR3 is 15 residues long. Per germline, CDR1 MDHEN and CDR2 SYDVKM. The CDR3 DNA sequence: TGTGCCAGCAGTTCTTTAACAGGGGGGCAAGAGACCCAGTACTTC. It yields the protein CASSSLTGGQETQYF.

This clone was observed once. The V call is TRBV5-4, the J call TRBJ2-4, with 7 bases fitting TRBD2. This CDR3 is 16 amino acids long. The J segment lost 0 bases and the V segment lost 0 bases, leaving 3 bases of the junction unmatched. Germline V gene data show CDR1 as SGHNT and CDR2 as YYREEE (reference sequence). The CDR3 is CASSLVGGVAKNIQYF. DNA of the CDR3: TGTGCCAGCAGCTTGGTGGGGGGGGTAGCCAAAAACATTCAGTACTTC.